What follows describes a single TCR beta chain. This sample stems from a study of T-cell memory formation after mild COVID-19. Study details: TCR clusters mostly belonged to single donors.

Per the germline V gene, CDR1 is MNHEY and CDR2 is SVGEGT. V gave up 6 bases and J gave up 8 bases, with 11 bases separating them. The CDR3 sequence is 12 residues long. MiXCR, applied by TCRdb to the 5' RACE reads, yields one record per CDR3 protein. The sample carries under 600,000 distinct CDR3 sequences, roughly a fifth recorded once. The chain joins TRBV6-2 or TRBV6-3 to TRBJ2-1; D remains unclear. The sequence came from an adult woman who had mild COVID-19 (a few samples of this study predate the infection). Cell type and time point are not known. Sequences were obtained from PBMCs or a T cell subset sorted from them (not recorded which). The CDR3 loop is CASRRLADEQFF. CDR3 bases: TGTGCCAGCAGGAGACTTGCGGATGAGCAGTTCTTC.